These T cell receptor beta chains were read from a single sample in a study of cytomegalovirus exposure and HLA in healthy donors. Some clones are missing from TCRdb's copy, which holds only in-frame ones; the method was immunoSEQ multiplex PCR. Of 100,000 to 150,000 clones listed, 75% to 90% were seen once; the top ten hold over 1%. The material sequenced was PBMCs. These receptors were collected from a woman aged 18-29 years in good health and CMV-seronegative. CDR3s include the opening cysteine and the closing phenylalanine or tryptophan. A D gene is named only where the DNA matches it firmly. Only part of the rows carry a size: once, few, many, or a class if the clone is expanded.

d_call: TRBD2
j_call: TRBJ2-1
clone_size: -
v_call: TRBV10-2
cdr3_aa: CASSGRGRGGLYEQFF
cdr3_nt: TGCGCCAGCAGTGGGCGCGGGAGGGGGGGCCTCTATGAGCAGTTCTTC

d_call: -
j_call: TRBJ2-7
clone_size: -
v_call: TRBV4-1
cdr3_aa: CASSQEWAPYSYEQYF
cdr3_nt: TGCGCCAGCAGCCAAGAGTGGGCCCCGTACTCCTACGAGCAGTACTTC

d_call: -
j_call: TRBJ1-3
clone_size: -
v_call: TRBV9
cdr3_aa: CASSARTEGNTIYF
cdr3_nt: TGTGCCAGCAGCGCAAGGACAGAGGGAAACACCATATATTTT

d_call: TRBD1
j_call: TRBJ2-5
clone_size: once
v_call: TRBV7-9
cdr3_aa: CAMGTDQETQYF
cdr3_nt: TGTGCCATGGGGACAGACCAAGAGACCCAGTACTTC

d_call: -
j_call: TRBJ1-2
clone_size: -
v_call: TRBV5-1
cdr3_aa: CASSPGPPGHGYTF
cdr3_nt: TGCGCCAGCAGCCCAGGGCCCCCCGGGCATGGCTACACCTTC

d_call: TRBD2
j_call: TRBJ2-1
clone_size: -
v_call: TRBV7-3
cdr3_aa: CASSLEAGVVHEQFF
cdr3_nt: TGTGCCAGCAGCTTAGAAGCGGGGGTAGTTCACGAGCAGTTCTTC

d_call: -
j_call: TRBJ2-3
clone_size: -
v_call: TRBV5-1
cdr3_aa: CASRPEVGDTQYF
cdr3_nt: TGCGCCAGCCGTCCGGAAGTGGGCGATACGCAGTATTTT

d_call: -
j_call: TRBJ2-6
clone_size: -
v_call: TRBV7-9
cdr3_aa: CASSPRGTGANVLTF
cdr3_nt: TGTGCCAGCAGCCCCCGAGGCACTGGGGCCAACGTCCTGACTTTC

d_call: -
j_call: TRBJ1-3
clone_size: -
v_call: TRBV6-5
cdr3_aa: CATSGDSGNTIYF
cdr3_nt: TGTGCCACCTCAGGGGACTCTGGAAACACCATATATTTT

d_call: TRBD2
j_call: TRBJ2-3
clone_size: -
v_call: TRBV7-3
cdr3_aa: CASSSGLGGADTQYF
cdr3_nt: TGTGCCAGCAGCTCCGGACTAGGAGGGGCAGATACGCAGTATTTT

d_call: -
j_call: TRBJ2-7
clone_size: -
v_call: TRBV4-2
cdr3_aa: CASSQEGSVYEQYF
cdr3_nt: TGTGCCAGCAGCCAAGAGGGCTCAGTTTACGAGCAGTACTTC

d_call: TRBD2
j_call: TRBJ2-2
clone_size: -
v_call: TRBV11-3
cdr3_aa: CASSSNPGGGGKSRGAVF
cdr3_nt: TGTGCCAGCAGCTCAAACCCCGGTGGCGGGGGGAAGTCCCGGGGAGCTGTTTTT

d_call: -
j_call: TRBJ1-3
clone_size: -
v_call: TRBV6-5
cdr3_aa: CASRGPGNTIYF
cdr3_nt: TGTGCCAGCAGGGGGCCCGGAAACACCATATATTTT

d_call: -
j_call: TRBJ1-1
clone_size: -
v_call: TRBV5-1
cdr3_aa: CASSLGAGLLAEAFF
cdr3_nt: TGCGCCAGCAGCTTGGGTGCGGGGCTCCTAGCTGAAGCTTTCTTT

d_call: -
j_call: TRBJ1-1
clone_size: few
v_call: TRBV7-3
cdr3_aa: CASSFGVHSPEAFF
cdr3_nt: TGTGCCAGCAGCTTCGGAGTGCATTCCCCTGAAGCTTTCTTT

d_call: TRBD1
j_call: TRBJ1-6
clone_size: -
v_call: TRBV6-6
cdr3_aa: CASSTTGDASPLHF
cdr3_nt: TGTGCCAGCAGTACCACAGGGGACGCTTCACCCCTCCACTTT

d_call: TRBD1
j_call: TRBJ1-2
clone_size: -
v_call: TRBV28
cdr3_aa: CASSVWDRVYGYTF
cdr3_nt: TGTGCCAGCAGTGTATGGGACAGGGTCTATGGCTACACCTTC

d_call: TRBD1
j_call: TRBJ1-2
clone_size: -
v_call: TRBV18
cdr3_aa: CASSPPPGGGYGYTF
cdr3_nt: TGTGCCAGCTCACCACCTCCAGGGGGAGGATATGGCTACACCTTC

d_call: -
j_call: TRBJ1-1
clone_size: -
v_call: TRBV2
cdr3_aa: CASTKQGLRNTEAFF
cdr3_nt: TGTGCCAGCACTAAACAGGGTTTAAGGAACACTGAAGCTTTCTTT

d_call: -
j_call: TRBJ2-3
clone_size: -
v_call: TRBV10-3
cdr3_aa: CAISEFAGWAQYF
cdr3_nt: TGTGCCATCAGTGAGTTCGCAGGGTGGGCGCAGTATTTT

d_call: -
j_call: TRBJ1-3
clone_size: -
v_call: TRBV6-6
cdr3_aa: CASTAERNTIYF
cdr3_nt: TGTGCCAGCACAGCGGAGAGAAACACCATATATTTT

d_call: TRBD2
j_call: TRBJ2-3
clone_size: -
v_call: TRBV9
cdr3_aa: CASSVAGGSADTQYF
cdr3_nt: TGTGCCAGCAGCGTAGCGGGGGGTTCGGCAGATACGCAGTATTTT

d_call: TRBD2
j_call: TRBJ2-5
clone_size: -
v_call: TRBV4-1
cdr3_aa: CASSQRWREVAGFQETQYF
cdr3_nt: TGCGCCAGCAGCCAAAGGTGGCGGGAGGTAGCGGGGTTCCAAGAGACCCAGTACTTC

d_call: -
j_call: TRBJ2-7
clone_size: -
v_call: TRBV27
cdr3_aa: CASSTHGEGAYEQYF
cdr3_nt: TGTGCCAGCAGCACCCACGGGGAGGGGGCCTACGAGCAGTACTTC

d_call: -
j_call: TRBJ2-7
clone_size: -
v_call: TRBV7-3
cdr3_aa: CASSLGRGVGFEQYF
cdr3_nt: TGTGCCAGCAGCTTAGGACGCGGGGTGGGGTTCGAGCAGTACTTC

d_call: -
j_call: TRBJ1-1
clone_size: -
v_call: TRBV19
cdr3_aa: CASSHRVGVNTEAFF
cdr3_nt: TGTGCCAGTAGCCACAGGGTTGGGGTGAACACTGAAGCTTTCTTT

d_call: TRBD2
j_call: TRBJ2-7
clone_size: -
v_call: TRBV5-1
cdr3_aa: CASSEVGGSGGSYEQYF
cdr3_nt: TGCGCCAGCTCAGAGGTCGGGGGGTCCGGTGGGTCCTACGAGCAGTACTTC

d_call: TRBD1
j_call: TRBJ1-6
clone_size: -
v_call: TRBV18
cdr3_aa: CASSLYGQGGIGNSPLHF
cdr3_nt: TGTGCCAGCTCACTCTACGGACAGGGGGGGATAGGAAATTCACCCCTCCACTTT

d_call: TRBD1
j_call: TRBJ2-7
clone_size: few
v_call: TRBV28
cdr3_aa: CASTGIGGPSYEQYF
cdr3_nt: TGTGCCAGCACCGGGATAGGGGGCCCATCCTACGAGCAGTACTTC

d_call: -
j_call: TRBJ2-5
clone_size: -
v_call: TRBV20-1
cdr3_aa: CSARHQETQYF
cdr3_nt: TGCAGTGCTAGACATCAAGAGACCCAGTACTTC

d_call: TRBD2
j_call: TRBJ2-1
clone_size: -
v_call: TRBV6-6
cdr3_aa: CATSGGTGGEQFF
cdr3_nt: TGTGCCACCTCCGGGGGGACTGGCGGGGAGCAGTTCTTC

d_call: -
j_call: TRBJ2-5
clone_size: -
v_call: TRBV11-2
cdr3_aa: CASSSGTQYF
cdr3_nt: TGTGCCAGCAGCTCGGGGACCCAGTACTTC

d_call: -
j_call: TRBJ2-7
clone_size: -
v_call: TRBV20-1
cdr3_aa: CSAPDSYEQYF
cdr3_nt: TGCAGTGCTCCGGACAGCTACGAGCAGTACTTC

d_call: -
j_call: TRBJ1-2
clone_size: -
v_call: TRBV27
cdr3_aa: CASSLGGGIYTF
cdr3_nt: TGTGCCAGCAGTTTGGGAGGGGGAATCTACACCTTC